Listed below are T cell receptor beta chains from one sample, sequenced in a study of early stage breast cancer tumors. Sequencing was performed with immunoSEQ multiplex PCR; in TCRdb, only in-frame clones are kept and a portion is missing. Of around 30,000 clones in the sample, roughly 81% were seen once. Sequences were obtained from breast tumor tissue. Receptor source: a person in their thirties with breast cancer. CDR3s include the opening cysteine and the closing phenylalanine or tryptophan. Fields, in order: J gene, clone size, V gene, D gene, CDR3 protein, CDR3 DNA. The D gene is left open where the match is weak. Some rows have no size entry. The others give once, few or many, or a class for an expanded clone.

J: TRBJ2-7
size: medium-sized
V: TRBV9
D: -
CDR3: CASSGGGYEQYF
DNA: TGTGCCAGCAGCGGGGGCGGGTACGAGCAGTACTTC

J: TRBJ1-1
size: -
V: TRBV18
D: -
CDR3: CASSPKDRRTEAFF
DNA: TGTGCCAGCTCACCTAAGGACCGACGCACTGAAGCTTTCTTT

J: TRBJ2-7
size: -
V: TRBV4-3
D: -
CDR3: CASSQVLDRAYEQYF
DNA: TGCGCCAGCAGCCAAGTTCTGGACCGTGCCTACGAGCAGTACTTC

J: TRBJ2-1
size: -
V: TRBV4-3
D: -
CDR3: CASSQDLSSANEQFF
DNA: TGCGCCAGCAGCCAAGATCTATCTAGCGCCAATGAGCAGTTCTTC

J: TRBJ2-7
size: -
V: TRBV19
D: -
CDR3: CASSIRTTPYEQYF
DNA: TGTGCCAGTAGTATCAGGACTACCCCCTACGAGCAGTACTTC

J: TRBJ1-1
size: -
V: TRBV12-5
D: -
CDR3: CASGWTDRLIEAFF
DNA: TGTGCTAGTGGTTGGACCGACAGGTTAATTGAAGCTTTCTTT

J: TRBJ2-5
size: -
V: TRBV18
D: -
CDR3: CASSEWQGQETQYF
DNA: TGTGCCAGCTCCGAGTGGCAGGGGCAAGAGACCCAGTACTTC

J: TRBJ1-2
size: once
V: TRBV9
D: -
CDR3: CASSVGGGPSIYGYTF
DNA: TGTGCCAGCAGCGTAGGCGGGGGCCCTTCTATTTATGGCTACACCTTC

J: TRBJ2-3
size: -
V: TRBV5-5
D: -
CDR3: CASSFGRTDTQYF
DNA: TGTGCCAGCAGCTTTGGGAGAACAGATACGCAGTATTTT

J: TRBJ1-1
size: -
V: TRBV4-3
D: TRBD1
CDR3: CASSHRQGGTEAFF
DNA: TGCGCCAGCAGCCACCGACAGGGGGGGACTGAAGCTTTCTTT

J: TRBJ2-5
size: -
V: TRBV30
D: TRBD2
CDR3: CAWSRSSGGETQYF
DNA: TGTGCCTGGAGTCGCAGTAGCGGGGGAGAGACCCAGTACTTC

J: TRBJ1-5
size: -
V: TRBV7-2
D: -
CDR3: CASSLQGGSGNQPQHF
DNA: TGTGCCAGCAGCTTACAGGGAGGCTCGGGCAATCAGCCCCAGCATTTT

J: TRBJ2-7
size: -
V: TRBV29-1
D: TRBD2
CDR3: CSATGIEGTSGRDPYEQYF
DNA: TGCAGCGCCACGGGAATTGAGGGGACTAGCGGACGAGATCCCTACGAGCAGTACTTC

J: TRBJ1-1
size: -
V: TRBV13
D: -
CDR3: CASSLDVITPEAFF
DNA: TGTGCCAGCAGCTTAGACGTCATAACGCCCGAAGCTTTCTTT

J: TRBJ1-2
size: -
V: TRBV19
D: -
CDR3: CASLPNREANYGYTF
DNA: TGTGCCAGTCTTCCAAACAGGGAAGCTAACTATGGCTACACCTTC

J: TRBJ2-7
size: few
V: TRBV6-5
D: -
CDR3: CASSYIGAYEQYF
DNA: TGTGCCAGCAGTTACATCGGGGCCTACGAGCAGTACTTC

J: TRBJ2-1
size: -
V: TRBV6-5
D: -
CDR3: CASWMGASPNNEQFF
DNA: TGTGCCAGCTGGATGGGGGCTAGCCCAAACAATGAGCAGTTCTTC

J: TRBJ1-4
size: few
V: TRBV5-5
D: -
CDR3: CASSLDDRPYEKLFF
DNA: TGTGCCAGCAGCTTGGACGACAGGCCTTATGAAAAACTGTTTTTT

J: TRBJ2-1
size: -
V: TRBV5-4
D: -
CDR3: CASSFGGASSYNEQFF
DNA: TGTGCCAGCAGCTTTGGCGGCGCTAGCTCCTACAATGAGCAGTTCTTC

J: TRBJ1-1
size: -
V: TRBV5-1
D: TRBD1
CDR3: CASSRSLQGVGARKGEAFF
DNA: TGCGCCAGCAGCCGTTCGCTACAGGGGGTTGGAGCCCGGAAGGGGGAAGCTTTCTTT

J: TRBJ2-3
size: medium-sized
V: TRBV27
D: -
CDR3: CASKEGRNTDTQYF
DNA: TGTGCCAGCAAGGAGGGCCGTAACACAGATACGCAGTATTTT

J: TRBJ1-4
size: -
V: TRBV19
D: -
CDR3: CATLRGPSLFF
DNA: TGTGCCACCTTAAGGGGACCGAGTCTGTTTTTT

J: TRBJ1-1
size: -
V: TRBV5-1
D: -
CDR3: CASSPQWPGNTEAFF
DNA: TGCGCCAGCAGCCCCCAGTGGCCGGGGAACACTGAAGCTTTCTTT

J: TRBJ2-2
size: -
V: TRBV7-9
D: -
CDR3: CASRTPLGGELFF
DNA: TGTGCCAGCAGGACCCCCCTGGGCGGGGAGCTGTTTTTT

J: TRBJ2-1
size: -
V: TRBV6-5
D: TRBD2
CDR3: CASGTSGEQFF
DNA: TGTGCCAGCGGGACTAGCGGTGAGCAGTTCTTC

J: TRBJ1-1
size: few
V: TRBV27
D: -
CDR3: CASSLPGHGGEAFF
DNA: TGTGCCAGCAGTTTACCGGGACACGGTGGAGAAGCTTTCTTT

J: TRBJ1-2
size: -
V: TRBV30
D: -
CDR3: CAWSRGSGRLAYGYTF
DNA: TGTGCCTGGAGTCGAGGCTCGGGACGGCTCGCCTATGGCTACACCTTC

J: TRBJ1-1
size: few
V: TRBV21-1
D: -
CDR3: CASSKGPLGGDTEAFF
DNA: TGTGCCAGCAGCAAAGGTCCCTTAGGGGGCGACACTGAAGCTTTCTTT

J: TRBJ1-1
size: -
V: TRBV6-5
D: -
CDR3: CASRKDNTEAFF
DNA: TGTGCCAGCAGAAAAGATAACACTGAAGCTTTCTTT

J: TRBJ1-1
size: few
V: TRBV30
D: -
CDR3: CAWSVYGGPEAFF
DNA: TGTGCCTGGAGTGTATATGGGGGGCCTGAAGCTTTCTTT

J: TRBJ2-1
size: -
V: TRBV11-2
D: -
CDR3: CASNQGGDEQFF
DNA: TGTGCCAGCAACCAAGGGGGGGATGAGCAGTTCTTC

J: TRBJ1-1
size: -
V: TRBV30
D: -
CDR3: CAWAISQGDTEAFF
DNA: TGTGCCTGGGCTATAAGTCAGGGAGACACTGAAGCTTTCTTT

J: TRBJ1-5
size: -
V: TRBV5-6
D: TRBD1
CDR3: CASSSGTGGPQPQHF
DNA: TGTGCCAGCAGCTCCGGGACAGGGGGCCCTCAGCCCCAGCATTTT

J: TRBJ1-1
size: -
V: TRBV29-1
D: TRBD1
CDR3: CSSRRQGDAEAFF
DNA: TGCAGCTCCAGACGACAGGGAGACGCTGAAGCTTTCTTT

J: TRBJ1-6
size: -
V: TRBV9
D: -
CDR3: CASSVVDYNSPLHF
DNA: TGTGCCAGCAGCGTAGTGGACTATAATTCACCCCTCCACTTT

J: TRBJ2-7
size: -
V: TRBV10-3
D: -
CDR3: CAISVQGYEQYF
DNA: TGTGCCATCAGTGTGCAGGGATACGAGCAGTACTTC

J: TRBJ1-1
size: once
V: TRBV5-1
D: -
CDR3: CASSFFQGTNTEAFF
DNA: TGCGCCAGCAGCTTCTTTCAGGGTACTAACACTGAAGCTTTCTTT

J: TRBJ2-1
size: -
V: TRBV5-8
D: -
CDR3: CASSLESGSRMFF
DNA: TGTGCCAGCAGCTTGGAATCAGGGTCTAGAATGTTCTTC

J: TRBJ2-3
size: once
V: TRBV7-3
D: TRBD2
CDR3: CASSVSGTSGRHGDTQYF
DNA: TGTGCCAGCAGCGTCTCCGGGACTAGCGGGAGGCACGGTGATACGCAGTATTTT

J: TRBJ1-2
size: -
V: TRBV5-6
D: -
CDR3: CASSLGTAAYGYTF
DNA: TGTGCCAGCAGCTTAGGGACCGCCGCCTATGGCTACACCTTC

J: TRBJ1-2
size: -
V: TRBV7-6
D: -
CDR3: CASSPPGGFYGYTF
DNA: TGTGCCAGCAGCCCTCCCGGGGGGTTCTATGGCTACACCTTC

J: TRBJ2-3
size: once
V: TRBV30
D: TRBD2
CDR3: CAWTKLAGAADTQYF
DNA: TGTGCCTGGACTAAGCTAGCGGGAGCGGCAGATACGCAGTATTTT

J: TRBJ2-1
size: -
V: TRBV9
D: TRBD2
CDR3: CASSASGGYNEQFF
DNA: TGTGCCAGCAGCGCGAGCGGGGGCTACAATGAGCAGTTCTTC

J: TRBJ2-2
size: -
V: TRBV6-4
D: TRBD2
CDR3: CASRGTSGSEVSGELFF
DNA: TGTGCCAGCAGGGGGACTAGCGGGAGCGAAGTATCCGGGGAGCTGTTTTTT

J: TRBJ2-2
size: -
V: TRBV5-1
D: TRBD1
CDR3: CASSPGQGTGELFF
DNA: TGCGCCAGCAGCCCTGGACAGGGGACCGGGGAGCTGTTTTTT

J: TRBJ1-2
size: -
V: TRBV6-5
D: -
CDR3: CASSFRGVEGGYTF
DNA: TGTGCCAGCAGTTTTCGGGGGGTCGAGGGGGGCTACACCTTC

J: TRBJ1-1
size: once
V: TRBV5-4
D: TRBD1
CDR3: CASSVQGSLNTEAFF
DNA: TGTGCCAGCAGCGTACAGGGGTCTTTGAACACTGAAGCTTTCTTT

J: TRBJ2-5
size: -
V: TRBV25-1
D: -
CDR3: CASSAHRESEETQYF
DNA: TGTGCCAGCAGTGCCCACAGGGAATCGGAAGAGACCCAGTACTTC

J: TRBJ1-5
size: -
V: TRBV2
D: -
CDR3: CASSKKNSNQPQHF
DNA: TGTGCCAGCAGCAAAAAGAATAGCAATCAGCCCCAGCATTTT

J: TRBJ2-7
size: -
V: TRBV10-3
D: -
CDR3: CAIRRSGDSYEQYF
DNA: TGTGCCATCAGGCGCTCAGGGGACTCCTACGAGCAGTACTTC

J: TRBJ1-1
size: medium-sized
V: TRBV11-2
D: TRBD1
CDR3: CATRNTGDWTEAFF
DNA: TGTGCCACCAGAAATACAGGGGATTGGACTGAAGCTTTCTTT